This T cell receptor (beta chain) was observed in a study of T cell changes during pregnancy in multiple sclerosis. The method was immunoSEQ multiplex PCR; TCRdb's version includes in-frame clones alone and lacks a portion of them. The table lists 70,000 to 85,000 clones, 90% to 95% of them singletons. The CDR3 has 19 residues. Germline CDR1 is MNHEY and CDR2 is SMNVEV (reference sequence). Germline trimming cut 6 bases from V and 1 base from J; bases unmatched to any gene: 13. The V and J genes are TRBV27 and TRBJ2-2; 11 bases agree with TRBD2. The starting material was peripheral blood, obtained before pregnancy. This TCR was recovered from a female donor with multiple sclerosis, enrolled in a pregnancy study. CDR3 protein: CASSQLTLAGAGNTGELFF. DNA for the CDR3: TGTGCCAGCAGCCAACTGACACTAGCGGGAGCAGGGAACACCGGGGAGCTGTTTTTT.